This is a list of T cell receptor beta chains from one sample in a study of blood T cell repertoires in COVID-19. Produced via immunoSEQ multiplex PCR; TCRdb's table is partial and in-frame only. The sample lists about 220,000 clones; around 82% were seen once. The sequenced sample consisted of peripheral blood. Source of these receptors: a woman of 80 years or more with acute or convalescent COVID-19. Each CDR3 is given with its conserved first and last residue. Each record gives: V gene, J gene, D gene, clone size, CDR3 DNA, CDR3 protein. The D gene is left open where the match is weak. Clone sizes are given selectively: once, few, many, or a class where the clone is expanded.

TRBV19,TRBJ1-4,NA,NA,TGTGCCAGTAGTAGTATTTCAGGGCGGGGGAACGAAAAACTGTTTTTT,CASSSISGRGNEKLFF
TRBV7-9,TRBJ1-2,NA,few,TGTGCCAGCAGCTTAGCAGGGGACTCTCCCGCTAACTATGGCTACACCTTC,CASSLAGDSPANYGYTF
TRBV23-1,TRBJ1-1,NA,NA,TGCGCCAGCAGTCAAGGTTGCGGGGATCATGGGAACACTGAAGCTTTCTTT,CASSQGCGDHGNTEAFF
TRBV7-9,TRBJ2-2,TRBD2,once,TGTGCCAGCAGCGTCCCCGGGACTAGCGGGGGTAGGGCCGGGGAGCTGTTTTTT,CASSVPGTSGGRAGELFF
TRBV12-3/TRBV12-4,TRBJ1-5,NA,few,TGTGCCAGCAGCCAGGGGTCGGGACAGCCCCAGCATTTT,CASSQGSGQPQHF
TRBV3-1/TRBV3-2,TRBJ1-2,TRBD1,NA,TGTGCCAGCAGCCAACGGACAGGCCGTTGGGGCTACACCTTC,CASSQRTGRWGYTF
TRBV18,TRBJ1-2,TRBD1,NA,TGTGCCAGCTCACCACAGGGGGCGGAAGGCTACACCTTC,CASSPQGAEGYTF
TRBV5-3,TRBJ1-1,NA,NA,TGTGCCAGAAGCTTTTTTGCCAGGGTGAACACTGAAGCTTTCTTT,CARSFFARVNTEAFF
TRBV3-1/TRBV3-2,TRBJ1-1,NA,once,TGTGCCAGCAGCCAGCAGGACAGAAAGAACACTGAAGCTTTCTTT,CASSQQDRKNTEAFF
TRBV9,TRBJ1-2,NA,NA,TGTGCCAGCAGCGTACAGGGGAAGGACTATGGCTACACCTTC,CASSVQGKDYGYTF
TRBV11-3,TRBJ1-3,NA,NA,TGTGCCAGCAGCCGGGGATCGGGAAACACCATATATTTT,CASSRGSGNTIYF
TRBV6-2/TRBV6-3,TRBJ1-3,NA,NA,TGTGCCAGCAGCCAATCCCTGGGAAACACCATATATTTT,CASSQSLGNTIYF
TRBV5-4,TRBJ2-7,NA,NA,TGTGCCAGCGGCCCCCACGCGGCGTCCTACGAGCAGTACTTC,CASGPHAASYEQYF
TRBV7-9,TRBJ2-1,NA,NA,TGTGCCAGCAGCTTAGTGGAGGGGAAGCAGTTCTTC,CASSLVEGKQFF
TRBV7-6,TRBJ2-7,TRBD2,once,TGTGCCAGCAGCCCCCAGAGACTAGCGGGGGCCTACGAGCAGTACTTC,CASSPQRLAGAYEQYF
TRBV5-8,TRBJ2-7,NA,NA,TGTGCCAGCACCCGCGCGTCCTCCTACGAGCAGTACTTC,CASTRASSYEQYF
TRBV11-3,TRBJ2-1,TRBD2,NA,TGTGCCAGCGGGCTTAGACTAGCCCCAAACAATGAGCAGTTCTTC,CASGLRLAPNNEQFF
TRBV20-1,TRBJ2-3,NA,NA,TGCAGTGCTAGTCCCCTCGCTAGCGGCACAGATACGCAGTATTTT,CSASPLASGTDTQYF
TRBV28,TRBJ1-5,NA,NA,TGTGCCAGCAGAGAGGCCGGGGGAAATCAGCCCCAGCATTTT,CASREAGGNQPQHF
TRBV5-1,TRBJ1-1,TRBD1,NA,TGCGCCAGCAGCTTCCGACAGGGGCACACTGAAGCTTTCTTT,CASSFRQGHTEAFF
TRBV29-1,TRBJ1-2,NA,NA,TGCAGCCCCCTCGGACCGGGGTCATGCTATGGCTACACCTTC,CSPLGPGSCYGYTF
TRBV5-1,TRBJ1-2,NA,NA,TGCGCCAGCAGAGAACAGATCCCACCTTCCGGCTACACCTTC,CASREQIPPSGYTF
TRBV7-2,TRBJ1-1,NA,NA,TGTGCCAGCAGCTTAGGGAGGATGAACACTGAAGCTTTCTTT,CASSLGRMNTEAFF
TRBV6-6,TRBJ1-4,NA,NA,TGTGCCACGAAGGGAGGGGAGTTGTGGCGTGAAAAACTGTTTTTT,CATKGGELWREKLFF
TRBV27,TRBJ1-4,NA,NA,TGTGCCAGCAGTCTCCGCGGCCGGCTGGCCGGTAATGAAAAACTGTTTTTT,CASSLRGRLAGNEKLFF
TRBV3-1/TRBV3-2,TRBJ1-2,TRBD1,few,TGTGCCAGCAGCCCCCGGGCGACAGGGCGCCCCTATGGCTACACCTTC,CASSPRATGRPYGYTF
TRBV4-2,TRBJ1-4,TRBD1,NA,TGTGCCAGCAGCCAAGAGGGGACAGGGAGGGTAAATGAAAAACTGTTTTTT,CASSQEGTGRVNEKLFF
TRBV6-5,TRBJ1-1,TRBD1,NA,TGTGCCAGCAGTTATTCGGGACAGGGTACGAGCGTTGAAGCTTTCTTT,CASSYSGQGTSVEAFF
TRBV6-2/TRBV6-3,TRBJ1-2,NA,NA,TGTGCCAGCAGTAGACAGGCCGGCTATGGCTACACCTTC,CASSRQAGYGYTF
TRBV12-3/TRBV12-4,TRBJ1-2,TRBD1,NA,TGTGCCAGCAGCAGCGAGGGGGCTTTTGGCTACACCTTC,CASSSEGAFGYTF
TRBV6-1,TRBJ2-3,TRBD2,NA,TGTGCCAGCAGTGAACCTCGGACTAGCGGGGGGCGCACAGATACGCAGTATTTT,CASSEPRTSGGRTDTQYF
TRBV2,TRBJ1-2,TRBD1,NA,TGTGCCAGCATTGGGACAGGGTGGAACTATGGCTACACCTTC,CASIGTGWNYGYTF
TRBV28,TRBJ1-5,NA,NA,TGTGCCAGCAGTTTCTTGGGGGGGCAGAAGCCCCAGCATTTT,CASSFLGGQKPQHF
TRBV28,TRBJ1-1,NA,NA,TGTGCCAGCAGTCCTCGTGGCACGGGGAACACTGAAGCTTTCTTT,CASSPRGTGNTEAFF
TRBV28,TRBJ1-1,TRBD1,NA,TGTGCCAGCAGTGCTACTGGGACAGGGGGGAACACTGAAGCTTTCTTT,CASSATGTGGNTEAFF
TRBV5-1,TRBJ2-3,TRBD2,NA,TGCGCCAGCAGCCCTAGCGGGGGAGCCGGAGATACGCAGTATTTT,CASSPSGGAGDTQYF
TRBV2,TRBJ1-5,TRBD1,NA,TGTGCCAGCAGTGAAAGACGGTCAGGGGGTAGCAATCAGCCCCAGCATTTT,CASSERRSGGSNQPQHF
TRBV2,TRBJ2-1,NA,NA,TGTGCCAGCAATGTGATAGAGCCTGCGGCGGGTGAGCAGTTCTTC,CASNVIEPAAGEQFF
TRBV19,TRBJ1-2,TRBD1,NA,TGTGCCAGTAGTATAGTGGGGACAGTCTATGGCTACACCTTC,CASSIVGTVYGYTF
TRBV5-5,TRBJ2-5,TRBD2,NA,TGTGCCAGCAGCTTAACTAGCGGTCTTTGGGAGACCCAGTACTTC,CASSLTSGLWETQYF
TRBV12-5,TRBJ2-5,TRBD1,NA,TGTCCAGGGGGAGAGACCCAGTACTTC,CPGGETQYF
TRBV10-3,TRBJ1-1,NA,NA,TGTGCCATCAGGGCCACCGGGGGGGGTAACACTGAAGCTTTCTTT,CAIRATGGGNTEAFF
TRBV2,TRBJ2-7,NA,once,TGTGCCAGCACGGCGCGGGACAGTTCCTACGAGCAGTACTTC,CASTARDSSYEQYF
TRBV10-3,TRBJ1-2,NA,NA,TGTGCCATCAGTGAACGGGGGTTTAACTATGGCTACACCTTC,CAISERGFNYGYTF
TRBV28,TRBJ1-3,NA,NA,TGTGCCAGCAGGTCGGCGGTTGGAAACACCATATATTTT,CASRSAVGNTIYF
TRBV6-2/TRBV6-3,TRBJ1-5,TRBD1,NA,TGTGCCAGCAGTTTGCTCCAGGGGGCTGTTCAGCCCCAGCATTTT,CASSLLQGAVQPQHF
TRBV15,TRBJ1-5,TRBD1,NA,TGTGCCACTACAGGGGGGCGCAATCAGCCCCAGCATTTT,CATTGGRNQPQHF
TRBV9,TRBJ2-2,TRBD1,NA,TGTGCCAGCAGCCCCGGAGGGACAGGGGGGACCGGGGAGCTGTTTTTT,CASSPGGTGGTGELFF
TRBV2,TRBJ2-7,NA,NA,TGTGCCAGCACCCCATGGCACGAGCAGTACTTC,CASTPWHEQYF